Presented here are 15 T cell receptor beta chains from one specimen sequenced in a study of low-dose radiotherapy and immunotherapy resistance in tumors (dated by TCRdb to 2021 to 2024). First-strand cDNA was synthesized using Superscript III and a set of TRAV- and TRBV-specific primers, so that both TCRalpha and TCRbeta chains were covered. TCRs were amplified with Phusion for roughly 20 PCR cycles using a constant-region primer together with the adapter attached to the V primers. TCRdb itself trimmed the public reads at Q25 with fastp, ran MiXCR and retained productive beta chains. Every distinct CDR3 protein forms one entry, paired with its most common genes and DNA. This sample is represented by around 10,000 distinct CDR3 sequences; almost 70% of them were singletons. The top ten constitute 6.5% to 8.5% of the sample. Every receptor here comes from a human donor with advanced metastatic prostate, ovarian, gallbladder or colorectal cancer (not recorded which). This table probably holds off-target reads from a library built for another chain.

This rearrangement joins TRBV6-6 to TRBJ1-1; 10 nucleotides align to TRBD1. Unmatched junction bases numbered 9, after V lost 4 bases and J lost 4 bases. The germline CDR1 and CDR2 sequences are MNHNY and SVGAGI (reference sequence). The CDR3 spans 16 residues. CDR3 loop: CASSFPGDRGGTEAFF. The CDR3 DNA follows: TGTGCCAGCAGTTTCCCGGGGGACAGGGGAGGCACTGAAGCTTTCTTT.

The CDR3 loop is CSVRGGARDEQFF. The CDR3, as DNA: TGCAGCGTCCGTGGGGGGGCGCGGGATGAGCAGTTCTTC. J is TRBJ2-1 and V is TRBV29-1, with D tentatively TRBD2 (7 bases). V was cut by 6 bases and J by 8 bases, with 17 bases left in between. Germline V gene data show CDR1 as SQVTM and CDR2 as ANQGSEA. CDR3 length: 13 residues.

This clonotype was found a few times. The rearrangement joins TRBV30 to TRBJ2-7; 10 nucleotides align to TRBD1. The germline gives CDR1 GTSNPN, CDR2 SVGIG (reference sequence). The CDR3 runs 13 residues. V was pared by 3 bases and J by 5 bases, with 4 bases of the junction left unmatched. The CDR3 sequence: CAWSRDRGHEQYF. DNA of the CDR3: TGTGCCTGGAGCCGGGACAGGGGCCACGAGCAGTACTTC.

The chain links TRBV28 to TRBJ2-3; TRBD2 matches at 10 bases. The J segment lost 2 bases and the V segment lost 6 bases, leaving 11 bases of the junction unmatched. Germline values: CDR1 MDHEN, CDR2 SYDVKM. The CDR3 contains 17 residues. The CDR3 loop reads CASRGTPGLAATDTQYF. The CDR3 DNA follows: TGTGCCAGCAGGGGAACACCAGGACTAGCGGCCACAGATACGCAGTATTTT.

V is TRBV7-8 and J is TRBJ2-1, with D uncertain. The CDR3 totals 12 residues. The germline V and J ends were trimmed by 8 bases and 6 bases, with 11 bases remaining between them. Germline CDR1 reads SGHVS; CDR2 reads FQNEAQ. The CDR3 reads CASGPYLNEQFF. As DNA, the CDR3 is TGTGCCAGCGGGCCGTATCTCAATGAGCAGTTCTTC.

The chain employs TRBV5-1 and TRBJ1-1; D is ambiguous. Germline V gene lookup returns CDR1 SGHRS and CDR2 YFSETQ. Deletions cut 2 bases from V and 1 base from J, with 9 bases between. The CDR3 consists of 14 residues. CDR3: CASSFGDSNTEAFF. The DNA of the CDR3 is TGCGCCAGCAGCTTTGGGGATTCGAACACTGAAGCTTTCTTT.

In its sample, this clonotype was seen a few times. CDR3 residues: CASTSISYEQYF. The CDR3 DNA sequence: TGTGCCAGCACCTCTATTTCCTACGAGCAGTACTTC. The chain has TRBV11-2 and TRBJ2-7; D unresolved. Trimming took 7 bases from V and 1 from J, leaving 8 bases between them. CDR1 is SGHAT, CDR2 FQNNGV, per germline. This CDR3 region has 12 residues.

The chain links TRBV24-1 to TRBJ2-1; 8 nucleotides agree with TRBD2. The CDR3 totals 16 residues. Germline lookup yields CDR1 KGHDR and CDR2 SFDVKD. Trimming removed 3 bases from V and 0 bases from J; junction bases left unmatched: 3. CDR3 in amino acids: CATSDPSGSSYNEQFF. The CDR3 nucleotides are TGTGCCACCAGTGATCCCAGCGGGAGCTCCTACAATGAGCAGTTCTTC.

The J gene is TRBJ2-7, the V gene TRBV5-1; D gene uncertain. The germline CDR1 and CDR2 sequences are SGHRS and YFSETQ. The CDR3 sequence is 14 residues long. The V gene lost 0 bases and the J gene lost 5 bases, with 12 bases spanning the gap. This chain's CDR3 is CASSLDDRRDEQYF. The DNA for the CDR3 is TGCGCCAGCAGCTTGGACGACCGCCGGGACGAGCAGTACTTC. Full variable domain (remainder filled in from reference TRBV5-1 and TRBJ2-7): KAGVTQTPRYLIKTRGQQVTLSCSPISGHRSVSWYQQTPGQGLQFLFEYFSETQRNKGNFPGRFSGRQFSNSRSEMNVSTLELGDSALYLCASSLDDRRDEQYFGPGTRLTVT.

V usage is TRBV7-9 and J usage is TRBJ2-1; the match to TRBD1 covers 7 bases. Germline V lookup: CDR1 SEHNR, CDR2 FQNEAQ (reference sequence). CDR3 size: 16 residues. V was pared by 4 bases and J by 9 bases, with 15 bases of the junction left unmatched. This chain's CDR3 is CASSYKRRIAGGEQFF. The CDR3 bases are TGTGCCAGCAGCTACAAGAGGCGGATTGCAGGGGGTGAGCAGTTCTTC.

The table lists this clonotype with a few counts. This chain connects TRBV10-3 to TRBJ1-4; 7 positions agree with TRBD1. Per the germline V gene, CDR1 is ENHRY and CDR2 is SYGVKD. J lost 5 bases, V lost 0 bases, and 12 bases had no gene match. This CDR3 has 18 amino acids. The CDR3 DNA is TGTGCCATCAGTGAGTCGACCCGGCGGACAGGAGAAAATGAAAAACTGTTTTTT. It encodes CAISESTRRTGENEKLFF.

The V and J genes are TRBV9 and TRBJ1-2; D is perhaps TRBD1 (6 bases). Trimming cost V 4 bases and J 5 bases, with 21 bases left between them. The CDR3 is 16 amino acids. CDR1 is SGDLS, CDR2 YYNGEE, per germline. In nucleotides, the CDR3 is TGTGCCAGCAGCCTCACCTCGACAGGAATGGGATATGGCTACACCTTC. Protein product: CASSLTSTGMGYGYTF.

The chain couples TRBV5-1 to TRBJ1-1, with a weak D call TRBD1 (5 bases). From germline, CDR1 is SGHRS and CDR2 YFSETQ. Between the trimmed V and J ends, which lost 5 bases and 2 bases, there was a span of 16 bases. The CDR3 extends over 15 amino acids. The CDR3: CASSVTRGGNTEAFF. The CDR3, as DNA: TGCGCCAGCAGTGTAACAAGGGGCGGTAACACTGAAGCTTTCTTT.

The V and J genes are TRBV20-1 and TRBJ1-2; D possibly corresponds to TRBD1 (5 bases). Germline values: CDR1 DFQATT, CDR2 SNEGSKA (reference sequence). V lost 1 base, J lost 2 bases, and 11 bases lay in between. The CDR3 has 14 residues. The CDR3 here is CSARGDPTNYGYTF. CDR3 bases: TGCAGTGCTAGAGGGGACCCTACGAACTATGGCTACACCTTC.

The rearrangement joins TRBV2 to TRBJ2-2; TRBD2 aligns across 10 bases. This CDR3 contains 15 residues. The germline V gene has CDR1 SNHLY and CDR2 FYNNEI. Trimming at V came to 8 bases and at J to 4 bases, leaving 7 bases not matched to a gene. Written as DNA, the CDR3 is TGTGCCAGCGGCACCGGGACTAGCGTCACCGGGGAGCTGTTTTTT. Its protein product is CASGTGTSVTGELFF.